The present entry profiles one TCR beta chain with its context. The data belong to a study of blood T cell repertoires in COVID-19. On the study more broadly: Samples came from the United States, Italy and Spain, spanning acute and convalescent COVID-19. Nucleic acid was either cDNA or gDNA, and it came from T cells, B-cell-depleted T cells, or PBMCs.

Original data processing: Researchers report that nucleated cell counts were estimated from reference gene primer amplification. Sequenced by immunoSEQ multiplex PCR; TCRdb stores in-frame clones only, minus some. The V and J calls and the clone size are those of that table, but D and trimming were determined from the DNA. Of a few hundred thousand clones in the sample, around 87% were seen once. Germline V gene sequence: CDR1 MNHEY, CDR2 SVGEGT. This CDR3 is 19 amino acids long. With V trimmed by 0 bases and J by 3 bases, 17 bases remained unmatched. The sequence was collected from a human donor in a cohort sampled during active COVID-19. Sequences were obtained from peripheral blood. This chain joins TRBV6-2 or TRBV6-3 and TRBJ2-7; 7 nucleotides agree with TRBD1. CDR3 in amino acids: CASSYSSIGDSEIRYEQYF. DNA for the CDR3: TGTGCCAGCAGTTACTCGTCGATCGGGGACAGCGAAATCCGCTACGAGCAGTACTTC.